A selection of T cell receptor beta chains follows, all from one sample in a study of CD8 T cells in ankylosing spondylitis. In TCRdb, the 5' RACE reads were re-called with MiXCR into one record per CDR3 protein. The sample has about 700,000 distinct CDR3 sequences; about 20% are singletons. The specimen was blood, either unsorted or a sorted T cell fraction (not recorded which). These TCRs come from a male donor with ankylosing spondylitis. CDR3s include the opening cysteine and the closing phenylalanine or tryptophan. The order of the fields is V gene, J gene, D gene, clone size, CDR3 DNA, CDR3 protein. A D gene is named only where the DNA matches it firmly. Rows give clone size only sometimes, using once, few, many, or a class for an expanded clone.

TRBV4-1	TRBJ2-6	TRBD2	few	TGCGCCAGCAGCCAAGATCTAGGGGCTAGCGGTTACTACTCTGGGGCCAACGTCCTGACTTTC	CASSQDLGASGYYSGANVLTF
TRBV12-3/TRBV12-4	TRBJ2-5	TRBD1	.	TGTGCCAGCAGACCGACAGGGGCGGTCGAGACCCAGTACTTC	CASRPTGAVETQYF
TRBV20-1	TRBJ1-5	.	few	TGCAGTGCTAGAGATTCTAAGGGGCTTGGGAATCAGCCCCAGCATTTT	CSARDSKGLGNQPQHF
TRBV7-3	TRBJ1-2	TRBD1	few	TGTGCCAGCAGCCCCGGACAGGGGGGAAGAAGTAACTATGGCTACACCTTC	CASSPGQGGRSNYGYTF
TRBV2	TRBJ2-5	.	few	TGTGCCAGCAGCCGGATCCGGGACAACCAAGAGACCCAGTACTTC	CASSRIRDNQETQYF
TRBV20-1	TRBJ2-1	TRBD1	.	TGCAGCTCGGAAACAGGGGGCGCCCCGAATGAGCAGTTCTTC	CSSETGGAPNEQFF
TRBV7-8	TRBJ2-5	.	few	TGTGCCAGCAGCTTAGGGACAGCAGCTTACTTC	CASSLGTAAYF
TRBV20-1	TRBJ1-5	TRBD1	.	TGCAGTGCTAGAGAGCTAACAGGGGTTACGAATCAGCCCCAGCATTTT	CSARELTGVTNQPQHF
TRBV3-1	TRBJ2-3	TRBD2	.	TGTGCCAGCAGCCACGGGGGGGAGACAGATACGCAGTATTTT	CASSHGGETDTQYF
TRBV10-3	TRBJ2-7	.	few	TGTGCCATCAGTGCAAAGGGGAAGAACGAGCAGTACTTC	CAISAKGKNEQYF
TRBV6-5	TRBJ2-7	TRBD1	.	TGTGCCAGCAGTTACTCGCGGGTGGACAGGGGGCCCTACGAGCAGTACTTC	CASSYSRVDRGPYEQYF
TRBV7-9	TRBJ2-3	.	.	TGTGCCAGCAGCTCGGGACCCCATAGCACAGATACGCAGTATTTT	CASSSGPHSTDTQYF
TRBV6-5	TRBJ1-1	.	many	TGTGCCAGCAGTTGGGACGGAGCCCCCAACACTGAAGCTTTCTTT	CASSWDGAPNTEAFF
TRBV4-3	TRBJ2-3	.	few	TGCGCCAGCAGCCAAGAGACTTATGATACGCAGTATTTT	CASSQETYDTQYF
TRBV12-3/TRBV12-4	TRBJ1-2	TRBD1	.	TGTGCCAGCAGCCCACCATGGGACAGGGATGGCTACACCTTC	CASSPPWDRDGYTF
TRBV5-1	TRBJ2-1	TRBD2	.	TGCGCCAGCACTCTGGGACTAGCTTACAATGAGCAGTTCTTC	CASTLGLAYNEQFF
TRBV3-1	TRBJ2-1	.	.	TGTGCCAGCAGCCAGCGAGGGAGGGGGTACAATGAGCAGTTCTTC	CASSQRGRGYNEQFF
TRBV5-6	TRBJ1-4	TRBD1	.	TGTGCCAGCAGCCCAAGGACAGGCACTAATGAAAAACTGTTTTTT	CASSPRTGTNEKLFF
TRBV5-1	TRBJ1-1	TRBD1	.	TGCGCCAGCAGCACAGGACAGGGTGGCACTGAAGCTTTCTTT	CASSTGQGGTEAFF
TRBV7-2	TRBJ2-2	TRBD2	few	TGTGCCAGCAGCCCCACTAGCGGGTTCACCGGGGAGCTGTTTTTT	CASSPTSGFTGELFF
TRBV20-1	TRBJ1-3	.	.	TGCAGTGCTGCGGGGAACCGTGGCTCTGGAAACACCATATATTTT	CSAAGNRGSGNTIYF
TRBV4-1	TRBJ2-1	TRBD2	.	TGCGCCAGCCGAAGGGGAGGGGATCACGATGAGCAGTTCTTC	CASRRGGDHDEQFF
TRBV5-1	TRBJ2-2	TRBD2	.	TGCGCCAGCAGAGCGGGGGCGATCATCACCGGGGAGCTGTTTTTT	CASRAGAIITGELFF
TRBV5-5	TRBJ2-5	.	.	TGTGCCAGCAGGGGTGTGGAGGAGACCCAGTACTTC	CASRGVEETQYF
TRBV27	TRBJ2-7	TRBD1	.	TGTGCCAGCAGTTTACTCGCTGACGGGACAGGGGGCTCCTACGAGCAGTACTTC	CASSLLADGTGGSYEQYF
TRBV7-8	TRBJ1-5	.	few	TGTGCCAGCAGCCCGGTCCCGAGGCAGCCCCAGCATTTT	CASSPVPRQPQHF
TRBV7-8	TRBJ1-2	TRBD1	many	TGTGCCAGCATCCCCCCCGGGACAGGGGCCTCCGCCCTGAGTGGCTACACCTTC	CASIPPGTGASALSGYTF
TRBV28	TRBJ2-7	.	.	TGTGCCAGCAGCTTCCCTTCGACAGGAGGGGCCTCCTACGAGCAGTACTTC	CASSFPSTGGASYEQYF
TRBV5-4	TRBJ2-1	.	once	TGTGCCAGCAGCTTCCCCGGGGTAGCCGGGTCCCTTAATGAGCAGTTCTTC	CASSFPGVAGSLNEQFF
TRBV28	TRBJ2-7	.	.	TGTGCCAGCAGTTTGCAGGGGATCTGCGAGCAGTACTTC	CASSLQGICEQYF
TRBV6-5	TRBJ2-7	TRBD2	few	TGTGCCAGCAGTTACTGGGGGGGCTACGAGCAGTACTTC	CASSYWGGYEQYF
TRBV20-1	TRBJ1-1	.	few	TGCAGTGCTAGAGACCCAGTGAGAGCGAACACTGAAGCTTTCTTT	CSARDPVRANTEAFF
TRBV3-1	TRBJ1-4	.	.	TGTGCCAGCAGCCAAGACCAGGACCGAAGAGCAAAACTGTTTTTT	CASSQDQDRRAKLFF
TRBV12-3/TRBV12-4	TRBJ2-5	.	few	TGTGCCAGCAGTTTAGGTTGGGCTAGCGCCTATCAAGAGACCCAGTACTTC	CASSLGWASAYQETQYF
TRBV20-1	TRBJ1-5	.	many	TGCAGTGCTAGAGATGGCGGGGTCGGCGGCAATCAGCCCCAGCATTTT	CSARDGGVGGNQPQHF
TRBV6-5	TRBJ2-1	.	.	TGTGCCAGCAGTTACTCCCGCCAGAATGAGCAGTTCTTC	CASSYSRQNEQFF
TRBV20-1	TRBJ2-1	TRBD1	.	TGCAGTGCTAGGGACCGGGACAGGAGTGTCAATGAGCAGTTCTTC	CSARDRDRSVNEQFF
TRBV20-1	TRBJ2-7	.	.	TGCAGTGCACCACCGACAGGCGGCTACGAGCAGTACTTC	CSAPPTGGYEQYF
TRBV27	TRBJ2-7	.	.	TGTGCCAGCGAGTGGGGGGATGAGCAGTACTTC	CASEWGDEQYF
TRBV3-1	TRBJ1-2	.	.	TGTGCCAGCAGCCCCGTGCAGGGTGGAAACTATGGCTACACCTTC	CASSPVQGGNYGYTF
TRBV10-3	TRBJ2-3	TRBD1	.	TGTGCCATCAGTGACCCGGGACAGGGCACAGATACGCAGTATTTT	CAISDPGQGTDTQYF
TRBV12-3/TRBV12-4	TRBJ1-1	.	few	TGTGCCAGCAGTTCTGGCCCCTTCACTGAAGCTTTCTTT	CASSSGPFTEAFF